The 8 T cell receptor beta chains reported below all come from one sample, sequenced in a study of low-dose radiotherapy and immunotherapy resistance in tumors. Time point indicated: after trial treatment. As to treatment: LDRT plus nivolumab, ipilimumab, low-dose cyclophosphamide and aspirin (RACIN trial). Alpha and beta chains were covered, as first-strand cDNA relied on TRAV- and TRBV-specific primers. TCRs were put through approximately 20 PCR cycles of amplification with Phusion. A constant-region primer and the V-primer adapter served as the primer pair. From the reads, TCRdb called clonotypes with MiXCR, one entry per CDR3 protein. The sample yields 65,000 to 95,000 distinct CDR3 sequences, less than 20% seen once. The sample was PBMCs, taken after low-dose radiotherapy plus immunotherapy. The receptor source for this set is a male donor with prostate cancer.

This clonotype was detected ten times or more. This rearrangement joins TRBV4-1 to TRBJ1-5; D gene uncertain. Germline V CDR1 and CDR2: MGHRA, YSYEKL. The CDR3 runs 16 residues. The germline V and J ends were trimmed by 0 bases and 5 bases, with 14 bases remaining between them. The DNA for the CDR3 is TGCGCCAGCAGCCAAGATTTTATGGCTGCGTATCAGCCCCAGCATTTT. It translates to CASSQDFMAAYQPQHF.

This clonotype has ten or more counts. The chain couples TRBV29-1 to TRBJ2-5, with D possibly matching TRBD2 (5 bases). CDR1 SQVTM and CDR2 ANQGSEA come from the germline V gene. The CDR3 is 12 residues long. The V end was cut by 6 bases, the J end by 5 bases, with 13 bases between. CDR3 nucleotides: TGCAGCGTAAGCGGTACTGGGGAGACCCAGTACTTC. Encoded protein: CSVSGTGETQYF. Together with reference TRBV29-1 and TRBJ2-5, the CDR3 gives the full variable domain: SAVISQKPSRDICQRGTSLTIQCQVDSQVTMMFWYRQQPGQSLTLIATANQGSEATYESGFVIDKFPISRPNLTFSTLTVSNMSPEDSSIYLCSVSGTGETQYFGPGTRLLVL.

The CDR3 protein is CASSIQGMGNQPQHF. The DNA for the CDR3 is TGTGCCAGTAGTATTCAGGGAATGGGCAATCAGCCCCAGCATTTT. The chain carries TRBV19 and TRBJ1-5, with D perhaps matching TRBD1 (5 bases). V dropped 3 bases and J dropped 2 bases, with 11 bases sitting between them. The CDR3 length is 15 residues. Germline loops: CDR1 LNHDA, CDR2 SQIVND (reference sequence). The full variable domain, completed using reference TRBV19 and TRBJ1-5, is DGGITQSPKYLFRKEGQNVTLSCEQNLNHDAMYWYRQDPGQGLRLIYYSQIVNDFQKGDIAEGYSVSREKKESFPLTVTSAQKNPTAFYLCASSIQGMGNQPQHFGDGTRLSIL.

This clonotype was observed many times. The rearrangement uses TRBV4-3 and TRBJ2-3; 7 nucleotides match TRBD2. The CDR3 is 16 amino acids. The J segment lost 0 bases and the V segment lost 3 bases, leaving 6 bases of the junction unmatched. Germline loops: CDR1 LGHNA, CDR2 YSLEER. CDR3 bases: TGCGCCAGCAGCCAGACCGTTAGCGGGAGCACAGATACGCAGTATTTT. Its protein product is CASSQTVSGSTDTQYF.

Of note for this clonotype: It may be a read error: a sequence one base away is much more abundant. The chain's CDR3 is CASSLASSKEQFF. The DNA of the CDR3 is TGTGCCAGCAGCTTAGCTAGCTCGAAGGAGCAGTTCTTC. The V call is TRBV7-2, the J call TRBJ2-1; D gene unclear. The CDR3 has 13 residues. V was pared by 0 bases and J by 10 bases, with 10 bases between. Germline CDR1 and CDR2: SGHTA and FQGNSA.

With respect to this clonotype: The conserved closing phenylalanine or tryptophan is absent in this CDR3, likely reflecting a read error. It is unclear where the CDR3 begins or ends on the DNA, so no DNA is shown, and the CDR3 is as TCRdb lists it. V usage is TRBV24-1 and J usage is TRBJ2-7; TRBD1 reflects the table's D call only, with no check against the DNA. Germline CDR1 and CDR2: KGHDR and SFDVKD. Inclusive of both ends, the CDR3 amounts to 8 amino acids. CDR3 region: CATSDWGQ.

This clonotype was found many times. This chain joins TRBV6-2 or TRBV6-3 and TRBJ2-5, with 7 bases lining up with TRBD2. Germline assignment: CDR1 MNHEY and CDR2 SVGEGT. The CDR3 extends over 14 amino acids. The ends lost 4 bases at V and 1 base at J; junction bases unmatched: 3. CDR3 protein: CASSWASGQETQYF. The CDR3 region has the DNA TGTGCCAGCAGTTGGGCTAGCGGCCAAGAGACCCAGTACTTC.

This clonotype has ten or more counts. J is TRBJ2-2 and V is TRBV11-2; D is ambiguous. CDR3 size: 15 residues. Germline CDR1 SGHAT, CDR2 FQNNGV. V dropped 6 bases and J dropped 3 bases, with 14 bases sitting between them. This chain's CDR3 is CASSSSDPYTGELFF. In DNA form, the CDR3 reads TGTGCCAGCAGTTCAAGTGACCCATACACCGGGGAGCTGTTTTTT.